This TCR beta chain was sequenced for a study of shared clonotypes between healthy human individuals. The protocol was immunoSEQ multiplex PCR, while the TCRdb copy is restricted to in-frame clones and leaves out a portion. Of approximately 2.5 million clones listed, roughly 93% are singletons. Germline V lookup: CDR1 MNHNS, CDR2 SASEGT. The length of the CDR3 is 12 residues. V was pared by 4 bases and J by 5 bases, with 6 bases between. This clone was seen just once. Adult Caucasians living in Nashville, Tennessee made up all of the donors. This chain uses TRBV6-1 with TRBJ1-5, with D unresolved. The TCR sequence derives from a young man in good health. Some clones in this sample may be carry-over from other donors' samples. Material for sequencing was naive CD4+ T cells from PBMCs. Subset described: CD45RA+ positively selected. CDR3 DNA sequence: TGTGCCAGCAGTGGGACCCATCAGCCCCAGCATTTT. Translating gives CASSGTHQPQHF.